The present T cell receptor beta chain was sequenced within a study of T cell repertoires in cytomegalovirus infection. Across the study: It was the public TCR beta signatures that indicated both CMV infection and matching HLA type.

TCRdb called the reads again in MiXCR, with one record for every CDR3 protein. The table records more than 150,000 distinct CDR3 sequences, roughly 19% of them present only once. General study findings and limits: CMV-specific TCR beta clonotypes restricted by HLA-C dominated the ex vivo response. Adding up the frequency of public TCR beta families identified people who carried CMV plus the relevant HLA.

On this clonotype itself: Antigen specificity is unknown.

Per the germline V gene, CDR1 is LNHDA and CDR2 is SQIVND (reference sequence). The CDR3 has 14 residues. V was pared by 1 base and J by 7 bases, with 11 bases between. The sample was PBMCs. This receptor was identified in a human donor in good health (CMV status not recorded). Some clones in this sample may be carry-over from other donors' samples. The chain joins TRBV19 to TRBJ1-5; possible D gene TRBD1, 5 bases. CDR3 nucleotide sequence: TGTGCCAGTAGTATAGGGGCAGGGTACCAGCCCCAGCATTTT. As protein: CASSIGAGYQPQHF.